This T cell receptor beta chain was sequenced for a study of a mutant IDH1 vaccine in newly diagnosed glioma. Study details: First vaccine doses came 4-6 weeks after radiotherapy alone, or with temozolomide cycles. Mean patient age was around 40 years; about 60% were male and 37.5% female.

Comment on this clone: The antigen remains undetermined.

Indicated time point: week 47, end of study. Mutant IDH1 20-mer peptide, at 300 ug, made up each vaccine dose, with topical imiquimod. All eight of the vaccinations patients received fell in weeks 1, 3, 5, 7, 11, 15, 19 and 23. The V end lost 6 bases, the J end lost 0 bases, and 17 bases lay between the germline ends. Germline CDR1 reads SNHLY; CDR2 reads FYNNEI. The CDR3 runs to 16 residues. Profiled with immunoSEQ multiplex PCR; TCRdb holds only in-frame clones, not every one. Of roughly 34,000 clones listed, about four fifths are singletons. The TCR sequence derives from a man aged 30-40 years with glioma. The V call is TRBV2, the J call TRBJ2-5; tentatively, D is TRBD1 (6 bases). Source: PBMCs, taken from a glioma patient whose treatment included an IDH1 peptide vaccine. The CDR3 loop is CASSVLDSWYQETQYF. CDR3 in DNA: TGTGCCAGCAGCGTACTGGACAGCTGGTACCAAGAGACCCAGTACTTC. Complete variable domain (other parts from reference TRBV2 and TRBJ2-5): EPEVTQTPSHQVTQMGQEVILRCVPISNHLYFYWYRQILGQKVEFLVSFYNNEISEKSEIFDDQFSVERPDGSNFTLKIRSTKLEDSAMYFCASSVLDSWYQETQYFGPGTRLLVL.